This entry is about one TCR beta chain. Its antigen is still unknown. The data belong to a study of tumor-infiltrating lymphocytes in localized non-small cell lung cancer. As for the study in general: Tumor tissue and non-adjacent uninvolved lung came from each patient. Regarding the study as a whole: Tumor T-cell fraction from TCR sequencing was not associated with recurrence-free survival (p = 0.61).

Clones were read by immunoSEQ multiplex PCR, and TCRdb kept only the in-frame ones, dropping some. Of some 21,000 clones in the sample, 70% to 80% were seen once. Germline V CDR1 and CDR2: SGHTA, FQGTGA. The V segment lost 6 bases and the J segment 1 base; nucleotides outside the gene matches: 6. This CDR3 spans 15 amino acids. Sequenced material: lung tumor tissue. The V gene is TRBV7-3, the J gene TRBJ2-7; 10 bases align to TRBD2. The sequence was collected from a human donor with non-small cell lung cancer. The CDR3 sequence is CASRFRLAGSYEQYF. Written as DNA, the CDR3 is TGTGCCAGCAGATTTCGACTAGCGGGTTCCTACGAGCAGTACTTC.